These 26 T cell receptor beta chains originate from one sample sequenced in a study of T cell repertoires in cytomegalovirus infection. These receptors' targets are unknown. TCRdb called the reads again in MiXCR, with one record for every CDR3 protein. The repertoire consists of about 24,000 distinct CDR3 sequences, with around 21% occurring once and the leading ten covering about 89%. The sample consisted of CD8+ T cells from cultured PBMCs, taken from culture after CMV antigen stimulation. These receptors came from a human donor in good health (CMV status not recorded). Some clones in this sample may be carry-over from other donors' samples.

The sample holds a few counts of this clonotype. J is TRBJ1-1 and V is TRBV5-1; TRBD1 aligns across 9 bases. Germline-derived CDR1 and CDR2 are SGHRS and YFSETQ. The CDR3 totals 17 residues. The ends lost 4 bases at V and 0 bases at J; junction bases unmatched: 10. In DNA form, the CDR3 reads TGCGCCAGCAGCCCACAGGGGGCCCTTACCATGAACACTGAAGCTTTCTTT. Its protein is CASSPQGALTMNTEAFF.

The genes are TRBV20-1 and TRBJ2-1; 10 bases line up with TRBD2. After removal of 0 bases from V and 7 bases from J, the junction contained 6 bases not matched to a gene. CDR3 size: 15 residues. CDR1 DFQATT and CDR2 SNEGSKA come from the germline V gene (reference sequence). The DNA for the CDR3 is TGCAGTGCTAGAGATCCAGCGGGGGGGGGGAATGAGCAGTTCTTC. Residues: CSARDPAGGGNEQFF.

V usage is TRBV2 and J usage is TRBJ1-1, with D maybe TRBD1 (6 bases). Germline V CDR1 and CDR2: SNHLY, FYNNEI. V was trimmed by 3 bases and J by 6 bases, leaving 14 bases between them. This CDR3 spans 14 amino acids. CDR3 in amino acids: CASSDFEQGAEAFF. In nucleotides, the CDR3 is TGTGCCAGCAGTGATTTCGAACAGGGTGCTGAAGCTTTCTTT.

This clonotype was counted ten times or more. This rearrangement joins TRBV27 to TRBJ2-3, with a tentative D call TRBD2 (6 bases). The V gene lost 7 bases and the J gene lost 8 bases, with 13 bases spanning the gap. The V gene's germline CDR1 is MNHEY and CDR2 SMNVEV (reference sequence). CDR3 length: 12 amino acids. The CDR3 spells CASTKDYLTQYF. The DNA of the CDR3 is TGTGCCAGCACGAAGGACTATCTTACGCAGTATTTT.

CDR3 residues: CASSQDSKVGDNNQPQHF. CDR3 DNA: TGCGCCAGCAGCCAAGATTCAAAGGTGGGGGACAACAATCAGCCCCAGCATTTT. This chain connects TRBV4-1 to TRBJ1-5, with D possibly matching TRBD1 (6 bases). CDR1 is MGHRA, CDR2 YSYEKL, per germline. V was shortened by 0 bases and J by 3 bases, with 18 bases between the two germline ends. CDR3 length equals 18 residues.

This clonotype was recorded a few times. The chain carries TRBV10-3 and TRBJ2-1; possibly TRBD2 for D (5 bases). The V gene lost 1 base and the J gene lost 5 bases, with 9 bases spanning the gap. Looked up from germline, CDR1 is ENHRY and CDR2 is SYGVKD. The CDR3 spans 14 residues. Written as DNA, the CDR3 is TGTGCCATCAGTGAGTTCGCGGAGGACAATGAGCAGTTCTTC. This codes for CAISEFAEDNEQFF.

The chain recombines TRBV20-1 with TRBJ1-4; 8 bases align to TRBD1. Germline V gene sequence: CDR1 DFQATT, CDR2 SNEGSKA (reference sequence). Trimming cost V 3 bases and J 0 bases; bases outside gene matches: 6. This CDR3 region has 16 residues. The CDR3 coding sequence is TGCAGTGCTAGGAACAGGGGGGTTGCAACTAATGAAAAACTGTTTTTT. Protein sequence: CSARNRGVATNEKLFF.

This clonotype was recorded a few times. V is TRBV12-3 or TRBV12-4 and J is TRBJ2-3; 15 bases fit TRBD2. This CDR3 region has 20 residues. The V and J ends lost 1 base and 4 bases, in that order; junction bases with no gene match: 12. As DNA, the CDR3 is TGTGCCAGCAGTTTAGGGACTAGCGGGGGGGCCTTACAGCTGGCAGATACGCAGTATTTT. As protein: CASSLGTSGGALQLADTQYF.

The table lists this clonotype with a few counts. The genes are TRBV11-2 and TRBJ1-1; TRBD1 matches 7 bases. This CDR3 contains 16 residues. The V gene's germline CDR1 is SGHAT and CDR2 FQNNGV. V shed 5 bases and J 1 base; nucleotides not matched to a gene: 10. The CDR3 spells CASSPWDRIWNTEAFF. Written as DNA, the CDR3 is TGTGCCAGCAGCCCGTGGGACAGAATTTGGAACACTGAAGCTTTCTTT.

This rearrangement joins TRBV4-3 to TRBJ1-3, with 8 bases fitting TRBD1. Germline-derived CDR1 and CDR2 are LGHNA and YSLEER. With V trimmed by 0 bases and J by 2 bases, 3 bases remained unmatched. CDR3 length: 16 residues. For the CDR3, the DNA is TGCGCCAGCAGCCAAGATACAGGGGGGGCTGGAAACACCATATATTTT. Translation gives CASSQDTGGAGNTIYF.

This clonotype has a handful of counts. The chain employs TRBV6-1 and TRBJ1-2; possible D gene TRBD1, 5 bases. Per germline, CDR1 MNHNS and CDR2 SASEGT. V was clipped by 6 bases and J by 3 bases, with 17 bases between them. This CDR3 has 15 amino acids. The CDR3 protein is CASRMGVREDYGYTF. The CDR3, as DNA: TGTGCCAGCAGGATGGGGGTCAGGGAGGACTATGGCTACACCTTC.

The chain uses TRBV4-1 and TRBJ2-3, with 7 bases fitting TRBD2. The CDR3 is made up of 15 amino acids. Germline V lookup: CDR1 MGHRA, CDR2 YSYEKL. Germline trimming cut 5 bases from V and 1 base from J; bases unmatched to any gene: 6. The CDR3, as DNA: TGCGCCAGCAGCTTCGGAGCGGGACGCACAGATACGCAGTATTTT. Protein: CASSFGAGRTDTQYF.

The genes are TRBV7-9 and TRBJ1-1; 9 bases line up with TRBD1. The CDR3 consists of 15 residues. Trimming at V came to 1 base and at J to 5 bases, leaving 5 bases not matched to a gene. The germline gives CDR1 SEHNR, CDR2 FQNEAQ (reference sequence). This chain's CDR3 is CASSLGTGVLTEAFF. In DNA form, the CDR3 reads TGTGCCAGCAGCTTAGGGACAGGGGTCCTGACTGAAGCTTTCTTT.

The V and J genes are TRBV11-2 and TRBJ2-5; D not certain. The CDR3 totals 14 residues. Germline-derived CDR1 and CDR2 are SGHAT and FQNNGV. V was trimmed by 2 bases and J by 2 bases, leaving 9 bases between them. CDR3 in DNA: TGTGCCAGCAGCTTATCGCCACGTCAAGAGACCCAGTACTTC. Its translation is CASSLSPRQETQYF. Supplemented by reference TRBV11-2 and TRBJ2-5, the full variable domain reads EAGVAQSPRYKIIEKRQSVAFWCNPISGHATLYWYQQILGQGPKLLIQFQNNGVVDDSQLPKDRFSAERLKGVDSTLKIQPAKLEDSAVYLCASSLSPRQETQYFGPGTRLLVL.

This clonotype came up many times. The J gene is TRBJ2-3, the V gene TRBV7-8, with 11 bases identical to TRBD2. The J segment lost 0 bases and the V segment lost 2 bases, leaving 7 bases of the junction unmatched. In germline, CDR1 is SGHVS, CDR2 FQNEAQ. The CDR3 loop spans 18 amino acids. CDR3 nucleotides: TGTGCCAGCAGCTTAAGACTAGCGGGGCTCTCTAGCACAGATACGCAGTATTTT. It is translated as CASSLRLAGLSSTDTQYF.

This clonotype was observed many times. The V call is TRBV7-9, the J call TRBJ2-1, with D uncertain. Trimming cost V 6 bases and J 3 bases, with 9 bases left between them. The germline V gene has CDR1 SEHNR and CDR2 FQNEAQ (reference sequence). The CDR3 has 13 residues. The CDR3 spells CASSSRLYNEQFF. The CDR3 DNA is TGTGCCAGCAGTTCCCGGCTCTACAATGAGCAGTTCTTC.

This clonotype came up many times. The J gene is TRBJ2-2, the V gene TRBV6-2 or TRBV6-3; 8 bases are a match to TRBD2. CDR1 and CDR2 from the germline V gene are MNHEY and SVGEGT. Germline trimming cut 7 bases from V and 3 bases from J; bases unmatched to any gene: 13. The length of the CDR3 is 17 residues. CDR3 in amino acids: CASMFSEAGDHTGELFF. The CDR3 DNA sequence: TGTGCCAGCATGTTTTCGGAAGCGGGGGACCACACCGGGGAGCTGTTTTTT.

V usage is TRBV6-1 and J usage is TRBJ2-2, with 8 bases matching TRBD2. CDR1 and CDR2 (germline): MNHNS, SASEGT. J gave up 3 bases and V 4 bases, and 1 base lay outside the gene matches. The CDR3 extends over 14 amino acids. CDR3 loop: CASSAAGDTGELFF. In DNA form, the CDR3 reads TGTGCCAGCAGTGCAGCGGGGGACACCGGGGAGCTGTTTTTT.

This clonotype was seen ten or more times. This chain uses TRBV7-8 with TRBJ2-1; TRBD2 aligns across 10 bases. The CDR3 is 15 amino acids. The V segment lost 6 bases and the J segment 4 bases; nucleotides outside the gene matches: 6. Germline values: CDR1 SGHVS, CDR2 FQNEAQ. The CDR3 sequence: CASSIAGGTYNEQFF. Here the CDR3 DNA reads TGTGCCAGCAGTATAGCGGGGGGCACATACAATGAGCAGTTCTTC.

This clonotype was seen repeatedly, ten times or more. The chain has TRBV4-1 and TRBJ2-5, with TRBD2 as a possible D gene (6 bases). Trimming took 4 bases from V and 3 from J, leaving 12 bases between them. This CDR3 is 14 amino acids long. In germline, CDR1 is MGHRA, CDR2 YSYEKL. CDR3 DNA sequence: TGCGCCAGCAGCCCCCGTGGCGGGGAAGAGACCCAGTACTTC. Translating gives CASSPRGGEETQYF.

This clonotype was seen more than once but under ten times. V gene TRBV20-1 combines with J gene TRBJ2-7; D possibly corresponds to TRBD2 (6 bases). CDR1 and CDR2 (germline): DFQATT, SNEGSKA (reference sequence). Trimming cost V 0 bases and J 3 bases, with 15 bases left between them. CDR3 size: 15 residues. The CDR3 here is CSARDWQGGDYEQYF. As DNA, the CDR3 is TGCAGTGCTAGAGATTGGCAGGGAGGCGACTACGAGCAGTACTTC.

The chain joins TRBV6-5 to TRBJ2-5, with D possibly being TRBD1 (5 bases). Germline lookup yields CDR1 MNHEY and CDR2 SVGAGI. This CDR3 spans 16 amino acids. The ends were cut back, 5 bases at V and 1 base at J, with 17 bases in the middle. Written as DNA, the CDR3 is TGTGCCAGCAGTCCGGAGACAGCAGTACCCCAAGAGACCCAGTACTTC. Encoded protein: CASSPETAVPQETQYF.

The sample holds a few counts of this clonotype. The chain links TRBV7-8 to TRBJ2-4; 9 nucleotides line up with TRBD1. V trimming: 3 bases; J trimming: 6 bases; junction bases outside the gene matches: 6. Germline-derived CDR1 and CDR2 are SGHVS and FQNEAQ. This CDR3 is 15 amino acids long. The CDR3 loop is CASSLGQGWGNIQYF. For the CDR3, the DNA is TGTGCCAGCAGCTTGGGACAGGGATGGGGAAACATTCAGTACTTC. Combining the CDR3 with reference TRBV7-8 and TRBJ2-4 gives the whole variable domain GAGVSQSPRYKVAKRGQDVALRCDPISGHVSLFWYQQALGQGPEFLTYFQNEAQLDKSGLPSDRFFAERPEGSVSTLKIQRTQQEDSAVYLCASSLGQGWGNIQYFGAGTRLSVL.

The chain links TRBV11-2 to TRBJ1-1; no clear D gene. The V gene's germline CDR1 is SGHAT and CDR2 FQNNGV. The CDR3 extends over 16 amino acids. Trimming removed 5 bases at V and 7 bases at J, with 23 bases between. As DNA, the CDR3 is TGTGCCAGCAGCCACACATCGATTACAGAAATCCATGAAGCTTTCTTT. Translated: CASSHTSITEIHEAFF.

The chain couples TRBV6-8 to TRBJ1-3, with no clear D. V was clipped by 7 bases and J by 0 bases, with 16 bases between them. Germline V gene data show CDR1 as MNHGY and CDR2 as SAAAGT. This CDR3 is 16 amino acids long. Written as DNA, the CDR3 is TGTGCCAGCACCCAATCGCGGTTTATCTCTGGAAACACCATATATTTT. It is translated as CASTQSRFISGNTIYF.

J is TRBJ2-5 and V is TRBV9, with 8 bases aligning to TRBD2. Germline-derived CDR1 and CDR2 are SGDLS and YYNGEE. Germline trimming cut 7 bases from V and 2 bases from J; bases unmatched to any gene: 7. The CDR3 has 14 residues. In DNA form, the CDR3 reads TGTGCCAGCGGAGCGGGGGCAATACAAGAGACCCAGTACTTC. This encodes CASGAGAIQETQYF. Supplemented by reference TRBV9 and TRBJ2-5, the full variable domain reads DSGVTQTPKHLITATGQRVTLRCSPRSGDLSVYWYQQSLDQGLQFLIQYYNGEERAKGNILERFSAQQFPDLHSELNLSSLELGDSALYFCASGAGAIQETQYFGPGTRLLVL.